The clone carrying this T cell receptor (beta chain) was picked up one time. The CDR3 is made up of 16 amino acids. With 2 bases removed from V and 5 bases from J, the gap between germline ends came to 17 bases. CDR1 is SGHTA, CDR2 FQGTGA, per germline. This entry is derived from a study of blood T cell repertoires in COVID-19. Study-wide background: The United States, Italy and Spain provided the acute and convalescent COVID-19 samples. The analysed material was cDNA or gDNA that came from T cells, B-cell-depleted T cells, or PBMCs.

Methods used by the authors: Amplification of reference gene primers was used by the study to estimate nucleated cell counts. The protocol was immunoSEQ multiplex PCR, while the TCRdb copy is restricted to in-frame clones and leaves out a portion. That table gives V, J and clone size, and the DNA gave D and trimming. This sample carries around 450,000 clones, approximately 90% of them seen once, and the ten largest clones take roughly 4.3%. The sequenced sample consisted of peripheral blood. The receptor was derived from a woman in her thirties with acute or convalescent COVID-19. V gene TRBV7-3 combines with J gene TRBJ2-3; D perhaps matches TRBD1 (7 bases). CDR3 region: CASSLQGGLRGDTQYF. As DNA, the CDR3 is TGTGCCAGCAGCTTACAGGGGGGCCTACGAGGAGATACGCAGTATTTT. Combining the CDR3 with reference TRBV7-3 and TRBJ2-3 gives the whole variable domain GAGVSQTPSNKVTEKGKYVELRCDPISGHTALYWYRQSLGQGPEFLIYFQGTGAADDSGLPNDRFFAVRPEGSVSTLKIQRTERGDSAVYLCASSLQGGLRGDTQYFGPGTRLTVL.